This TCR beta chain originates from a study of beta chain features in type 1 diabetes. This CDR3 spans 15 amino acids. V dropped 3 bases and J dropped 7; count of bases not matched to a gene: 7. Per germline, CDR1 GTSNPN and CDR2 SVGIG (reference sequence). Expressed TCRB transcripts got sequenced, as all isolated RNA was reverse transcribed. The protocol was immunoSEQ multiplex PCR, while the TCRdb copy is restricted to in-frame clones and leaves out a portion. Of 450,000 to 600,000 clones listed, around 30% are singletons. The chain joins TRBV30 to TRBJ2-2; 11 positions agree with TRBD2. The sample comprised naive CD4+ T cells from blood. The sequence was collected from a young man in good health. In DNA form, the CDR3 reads TGTGCCTGGAGAACTAGCGGGAGAAGGATCGGGGAGCTGTTTTTT. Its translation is CAWRTSGRRIGELFF.